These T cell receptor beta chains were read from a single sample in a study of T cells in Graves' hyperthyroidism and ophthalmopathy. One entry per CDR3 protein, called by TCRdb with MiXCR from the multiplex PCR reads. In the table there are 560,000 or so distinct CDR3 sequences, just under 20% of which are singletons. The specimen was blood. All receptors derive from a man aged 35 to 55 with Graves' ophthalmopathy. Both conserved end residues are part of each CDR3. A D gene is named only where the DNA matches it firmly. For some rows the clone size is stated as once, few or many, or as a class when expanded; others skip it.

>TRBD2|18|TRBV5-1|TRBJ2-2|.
CASSLAGTSGRRTGELFF
TGCGCCAGCAGCTTGGCAGGGACTAGCGGGAGGAGGACCGGGGAGCTGTTTTTT
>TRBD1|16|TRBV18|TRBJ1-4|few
CASSPTGGMTNEKLFF
TGTGCCAGCTCACCAACAGGGGGCATGACTAATGAAAAACTGTTTTTT
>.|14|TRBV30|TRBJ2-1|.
CAWSAGTSLNEQFF
TGTGCCTGGAGTGCCGGGACTTCTCTCAATGAGCAGTTCTTC
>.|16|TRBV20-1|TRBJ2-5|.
CSAREPGGGRQETQYF
TGCAGTGCTAGAGAGCCCGGGGGCGGCCGGCAAGAGACCCAGTACTTC
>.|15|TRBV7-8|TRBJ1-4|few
CASSRGRGGPEKLFF
TGTGCCAGCAGCCGAGGGCGCGGGGGGCCTGAAAAACTGTTTTTT
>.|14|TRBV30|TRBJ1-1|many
CAWSISGGGTEAFF
TGTGCCTGGAGTATATCGGGGGGGGGCACTGAAGCTTTCTTT
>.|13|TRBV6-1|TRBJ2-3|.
CASSLATVDTQYF
TGTGCCAGCAGCCTCGCTACAGTAGATACGCAGTATTTT
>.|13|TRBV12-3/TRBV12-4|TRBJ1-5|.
CASNIRGNQPQHF
TGTGCCAGCAATATCCGGGGGAATCAGCCCCAGCATTTT
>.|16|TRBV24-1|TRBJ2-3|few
CATSDLAREGTDTQYF
TGTGCCACCAGTGATTTAGCCAGGGAAGGCACAGATACGCAGTATTTT
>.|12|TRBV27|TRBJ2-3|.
CASTLITDTQYF
TGTGCCAGCACTCTAATCACAGATACGCAGTATTTT
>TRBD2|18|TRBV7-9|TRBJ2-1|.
CASSLAGLAGGPYNEQFF
TGTGCCAGCAGCTTAGCGGGACTAGCGGGGGGCCCCTACAATGAGCAGTTCTTC